This T cell receptor beta chain was identified during a study of human thymus T cells. The germline gives CDR1 MNHNS, CDR2 SASEGT. The length of the CDR3 is 12 residues. V lost 2 bases, J lost 13 bases, and 11 bases lay in between. Here immunoSEQ multiplex PCR was the method, and the copy in TCRdb shows in-frame clones only, minus some. The table shows some 57,000 clones, with about 93% occurring only once. The source material was blood. The source of this sequence is a boy under two years old with a congenital heart defect but otherwise immunologically healthy. J is TRBJ1-4 and V is TRBV6-1, with TRBD1 as a possible D gene (5 bases). In DNA, the CDR3 is TGTGCCAGCAGTGAAACCCCGCAGGGACTGTTTTTT. Its protein product is CASSETPQGLFF.